Below are 29 T cell receptor beta chains sequenced from a single sample in a study of blood T cell repertoires in COVID-19. Only in-frame clones appear in the TCRdb table, and some are missing; sequencing was by immunoSEQ multiplex PCR. The table has approximately 200,000 clones, 70% to 90% seen once; the top ten hold roughly 8.7%. Specimen: PBMCs or T cells enriched from blood (not recorded which). All receptors come from a man aged 35-49 years who had recovered from COVID-19.

CDR3 bases: TGTGCCAGCAGTCTTAGCGGGGGGGCTGTTGGGACCCAGTACTTC. It yields the protein CASSLSGGAVGTQYF. The rearrangement links TRBV2 to TRBJ2-5, with 11 positions matching TRBD2. V lost 5 bases to trimming and J lost 7 bases; unmatched junction nucleotides: 9. The CDR3 sequence is 15 residues long. Germline CDR1 and CDR2: SNHLY and FYNNEI.

This clone was observed a handful of times. This chain uses TRBV18 with TRBJ1-4; 7 bases map to TRBD1. The V and J ends lost 4 bases and 8 bases, in that order; junction bases with no gene match: 13. The CDR3 covers 16 residues. Germline CDR1 is KGHSH and CDR2 is LQKENI. The CDR3 spells CASSLSQQGRKEKLFF. The CDR3 region has the DNA TGTGCCAGCTCACTCTCTCAACAGGGGAGGAAGGAAAAACTGTTTTTT.

This clone was seen a single time. The rearrangement joins TRBV30 to TRBJ1-4; maybe TRBD1 (6 bases). The CDR3 loop spans 16 amino acids. Trimming removed 2 bases from V and 3 bases from J, with 16 bases in between. Per germline, CDR1 GTSNPN and CDR2 SVGIG (reference sequence). CDR3 loop: CAWSRLTGFANEKLFF. CDR3 sequence (DNA): TGTGCCTGGAGTAGACTCACAGGGTTTGCTAATGAAAAACTGTTTTTT.

The chain joins TRBV18 to TRBJ2-5; D is perhaps TRBD1 (5 bases). CDR3 size: 16 residues. Trimming stripped 3 bases from V and 0 bases from J, with 14 bases between. Germline CDR1 is KGHSH and CDR2 is LQKENI. CDR3 region: CASSPGAGMYQETQYF. CDR3 coding DNA: TGTGCCAGCTCACCTGGGGCAGGGATGTACCAAGAGACCCAGTACTTC.

The chain combines TRBV3-1 (or the pseudogene TRBV3-2) with TRBJ2-7; 13 bases line up with TRBD2. The CDR3 contains 14 residues. In germline, CDR1 is LGHDT, CDR2 YNNKEL (reference sequence). J lost 6 bases, V lost 3 bases, and 2 bases had no gene match. This chain's CDR3 is CASSHRTSGGEQYF. Written as DNA, the CDR3 is TGTGCCAGCAGCCATAGGACTAGCGGGGGCGAGCAGTACTTC.

The CDR3 region has the DNA TGTGCTAGTTCGGTTTGGGGGGGATCCTATGGCTACACCTTC. Residues: CASSVWGGSYGYTF. The chain is built from TRBV12-5 and TRBJ1-2; tentatively, D is TRBD1 (5 bases). The germline CDR1 and CDR2 sequences are LGHNT and FRNRAP. V was shortened by 8 bases and J by 4 bases, with 17 bases between the two germline ends. The length of the CDR3 is 14 residues.

A note on this clone: The same CDR3 arises from other DNA sequences in this sample as well. The rearrangement joins TRBV11-2 to TRBJ1-3, with D unresolved. Germline CDR1 is SGHAT and CDR2 is FQNNGV. Deletions cut 5 bases from V and 4 bases from J, with 9 bases between. The length of the CDR3 is 13 residues. CDR3 sequence reads: CASSLAGGNTIYF. The CDR3 nucleotides read TGTGCCAGCAGCCTCGCCGGGGGAAACACCATATATTTT.

The chain is built from TRBV4-1 and TRBJ1-2; D is uncertain. The germline V and J ends were trimmed by 3 bases and 5 bases, with 10 bases remaining between them. From germline, CDR1 is MGHRA and CDR2 YSYEKL. This CDR3 has 13 residues. As DNA, the CDR3 is TGCGCCAGCAGCCAGGATCAGGTTTATGGCTACACCTTC. Protein product: CASSQDQVYGYTF.

The V gene is TRBV30, the J gene TRBJ1-5; a weak D match, TRBD1 (5 bases). Germline V CDR1 and CDR2: GTSNPN, SVGIG (reference sequence). Trimming stripped 2 bases from V and 11 bases from J, with 10 bases between. CDR3 length: 11 residues. CDR3 in DNA: TGTGCCTGGAGTCGTCAGGGTGCCCAGCATTTT. Amino acids: CAWSRQGAQHF.

This clone was recorded once. This rearrangement joins TRBV5-4 to TRBJ2-5; D is possibly TRBD1 (7 bases). Germline CDR1 is SGHNT and CDR2 is YYREEE (reference sequence). Trimming pared 4 bases from V and 5 bases from J, leaving 27 bases between. The CDR3 is made up of 18 amino acids. CDR3 DNA: TGTGCCAGCAGCCGCCAGACAGGGACCTATCGTGGGGGGGAGACCCAGTACTTC. This codes for CASSRQTGTYRGGETQYF.

CDR3 residues: CASRPGTGTYNEQFF. The CDR3 region has the DNA TGTGCCAGCAGACCCGGGACAGGGACCTACAATGAGCAGTTCTTC. This chain uses TRBV7-9 with TRBJ2-1, with 9 bases that match TRBD1. The CDR3 has 15 amino acids. The V and J ends lost 6 bases and 2 bases, in that order; junction bases with no gene match: 5. The germline V gene has CDR1 SEHNR and CDR2 FQNEAQ (reference sequence).

The chain is built from TRBV9 and TRBJ1-1; D may be TRBD1 (6 bases). V lost 2 bases, J lost 4 bases, and 12 bases lay in between. The CDR3 loop spans 14 amino acids. The germline V gene has CDR1 SGDLS and CDR2 YYNGEE. The CDR3 bases are TGTGCCAGCAGCGTTACAGGGATGAGCACTGAAGCTTTCTTT. It encodes CASSVTGMSTEAFF.

This clone was counted a few times. The chain recombines TRBV6-2 or TRBV6-3 with TRBJ1-1, with D tentatively TRBD1 (5 bases). Germline V gene lookup returns CDR1 MNHEY and CDR2 SVGEGT. The CDR3 contains 14 residues. Trimming stripped 5 bases from V and 5 bases from J, with 15 bases between. CDR3: CASSINRGTTEAFF. DNA of the CDR3: TGTGCCAGCAGTATAAATAGGGGCACTACTGAAGCTTTCTTT.

A few counts support this clone. This rearrangement joins TRBV5-1 to TRBJ1-1; possible D gene TRBD1, 6 bases. CDR3 length equals 15 residues. CDR1 and CDR2 from the germline V gene are SGHRS and YFSETQ. V gave up 1 base and J gave up 0 bases, with 10 bases separating them. CDR3 sequence reads: CASSLLDSLNTEAFF. The CDR3 nucleotides are TGCGCCAGCAGCTTGCTGGACAGCCTGAACACTGAAGCTTTCTTT.

The J gene is TRBJ2-5, the V gene TRBV3-1 (or the pseudogene TRBV3-2), with D tentatively TRBD2 (6 bases). The germline V gene encodes CDR1 LGHDT and CDR2 YNNKEL (reference sequence). The CDR3 has 14 amino acids. V was shortened by 0 bases and J by 5 bases, with 10 bases between the two germline ends. The CDR3 region is CASSQEWGRETQYF. CDR3 sequence (DNA): TGTGCCAGCAGCCAAGAGTGGGGGAGGGAGACCCAGTACTTC.

A note on this clone: Other DNA sequences in this specimen translate into the identical CDR3. The genes are TRBV5-1 and TRBJ2-2, with D maybe TRBD1 (5 bases). The germline V and J ends were trimmed by 4 bases and 6 bases, with 7 bases remaining between them. The CDR3 totals 12 residues. From germline, CDR1 is SGHRS and CDR2 YFSETQ. This CDR3 is CASSQGSGELFF. In DNA form, the CDR3 reads TGCGCCAGCAGCCAGGGTTCCGGGGAGCTGTTTTTT. Supplemented by reference TRBV5-1 and TRBJ2-2, the full variable domain reads KAGVTQTPRYLIKTRGQQVTLSCSPISGHRSVSWYQQTPGQGLQFLFEYFSETQRNKGNFPGRFSGRQFSNSRSEMNVSTLELGDSALYLCASSQGSGELFFGEGSRLTVL.

The chain has TRBV3-1 (or the pseudogene TRBV3-2) and TRBJ1-2; TRBD1 matches at 8 bases. The CDR3 consists of 16 residues. The germline V gene has CDR1 LGHDT and CDR2 YNNKEL (reference sequence). V shed 3 bases, J shed 4 bases, and the junction held 10 bases outside the gene matches. DNA of the CDR3: TGTGCCAGCAGCCAGCGCTACAGGGGGTACAGCTATGGCTACACCTTC. The encoded protein is CASSQRYRGYSYGYTF.

The chain carries TRBV30 and TRBJ1-4; 7 bases align to TRBD1. The V segment lost 7 bases and the J segment 14 bases; nucleotides outside the gene matches: 13. CDR1 is GTSNPN and CDR2 is SVGIG in the germline V gene (reference sequence). The CDR3 loop spans 12 amino acids. This CDR3 reads CASERSGGSLFF. CDR3 coding DNA: TGTGCCTCCGAACGATCAGGGGGGAGTCTGTTTTTT.

V usage is TRBV7-9 and J usage is TRBJ1-2; no clear D. V was shortened by 5 bases and J by 2 bases, with 6 bases between the two germline ends. Germline V gene data show CDR1 as SEHNR and CDR2 as FQNEAQ (reference sequence). CDR3 length: 12 amino acids. CDR3 in amino acids: CASSPGNYGYTF. The CDR3 DNA reads TGTGCCAGCAGCCCAGGAAACTATGGCTACACCTTC.

This sequence joins TRBV7-9 and TRBJ2-1, with D possibly TRBD2 on 5 matching bases. Looked up from germline, CDR1 is SEHNR and CDR2 is FQNEAQ (reference sequence). The CDR3 is 11 residues long. V dropped 3 bases and J dropped 15 bases, with 12 bases sitting between them. The CDR3 region has the DNA TGTGCCAGCAGCTTCAGGACTGAAGCGTTCTTC. It specifies CASSFRTEAFF.

There are a few counts of this clone. The J gene is TRBJ1-1, the V gene TRBV10-3, with 8 nucleotides matching TRBD1. The CDR3 loop spans 15 amino acids. V lost 4 bases, J lost 5 bases, and 9 bases stayed unmatched. Germline loops: CDR1 ENHRY, CDR2 SYGVKD. CDR3 residues: CAISGGGQGGTEAFF. In nucleotides, the CDR3 is TGTGCCATCAGTGGAGGTGGACAGGGAGGGACTGAAGCTTTCTTT.

The V gene is TRBV6-2 or TRBV6-3, the J gene TRBJ1-2; the D gene is possibly TRBD1 (6 bases). V lost 2 bases and J lost 2, with 18 bases in between. Germline V CDR1 and CDR2: MNHEY, SVGEGT. The CDR3 covers 17 residues. Written as DNA, the CDR3 is TGTGCCAGCAGTTACCCGTCCAGGGGCCCTGAAAACTATGGCTACACCTTC. It encodes CASSYPSRGPENYGYTF.

The V gene is TRBV10-3, the J gene TRBJ2-6; 11 bases match TRBD1. The CDR3 consists of 17 residues. In germline, CDR1 is ENHRY, CDR2 SYGVKD. The trim removed 6 bases at V and 1 base at J, leaving 5 bases unmatched. CDR3 residues: CAISAGQGASGANVLTF. The CDR3 coding sequence is TGTGCCATCAGCGCCGGACAGGGGGCATCTGGGGCCAACGTCCTGACTTTC.

The rearrangement links TRBV7-9 to TRBJ1-2; D might be TRBD1 (6 bases). Germline V CDR1 and CDR2: SEHNR, FQNEAQ (reference sequence). The ends were cut back, 2 bases at V and 6 bases at J, with 13 bases in the middle. The CDR3 spans 14 residues. The CDR3 DNA sequence: TGTGCCAGCAGCTTAAGGGCAGGGGATGATGGCTACACCTTC. Amino acids: CASSLRAGDDGYTF.

This chain joins TRBV6-5 and TRBJ2-7, with 11 bases lining up with TRBD2. This CDR3 contains 16 residues. Germline V gene sequence: CDR1 MNHEY, CDR2 SVGAGI. V dropped 2 bases and J dropped 1; count of bases not matched to a gene: 4. In DNA, the CDR3 is TGTGCCAGCAGTTACCGTAGCGGGAGGGGTTCCTACGAGCAGTACTTC. Its translation: CASSYRSGRGSYEQYF.

This chain connects TRBV5-1 to TRBJ1-2, with D possibly being TRBD1 (5 bases). Germline loops: CDR1 SGHRS, CDR2 YFSETQ. This CDR3 is built from 15 residues. V was trimmed by 0 bases and J by 3 bases, leaving 12 bases between them. The CDR3 sequence is CASSLVGGFDYGYTF. The CDR3 DNA sequence: TGCGCCAGCAGCTTGGTGGGGGGATTTGACTATGGCTACACCTTC.

This chain uses TRBV7-2 with TRBJ2-7, with 14 bases identical to TRBD2. The CDR3 has 15 residues. Germline assignment: CDR1 SGHTA and CDR2 FQGNSA. V gave up 7 bases and J gave up 3 bases; unmatched junction bases: 5. CDR3 amino acids: CASKPGLAGVYEQYF. CDR3 sequence (DNA): TGTGCCAGCAAGCCGGGACTAGCGGGAGTCTACGAGCAGTACTTC.

The chain carries TRBV5-1 and TRBJ2-1; 7 bases fit TRBD2. J was trimmed by 7 bases and V by 1 base; bases with no gene match: 8. The CDR3 extends over 15 amino acids. Germline values: CDR1 SGHRS, CDR2 YFSETQ. In DNA form, the CDR3 reads TGCGCCAGCAGCTTGAGGGGCGGGAGTGGAAATGAGCAGTTCTTC. Translated: CASSLRGGSGNEQFF.

This clone has a handful of counts. The genes are TRBV19 and TRBJ1-2; 9 positions match TRBD1. V was clipped by 5 bases and J by 7 bases; unmatched bases: 11. The CDR3 contains 15 residues. Germline V gives CDR1 LNHDA, CDR2 SQIVND (reference sequence). DNA for the CDR3: TGTGCCAGTAGTCCCAATCCGGGACAGGGTAGTGGCTACACCTTC. The encoded protein is CASSPNPGQGSGYTF.